Listed here are 21 T cell receptor beta chains from one sample, sequenced in a study of neoadjuvant anti-PD-1 for oral cavity cancer. The data were produced by immunoSEQ multiplex PCR, yet TCRdb's version contains in-frame clones alone and is incomplete. Here the sample spans approximately 11,000 clones, over 40% being singletons. Sequences were derived from tumor tissue, sampled before nivolumab (anti-PD-1) treatment. The source is a person between 40 and 80 years old with oral cavity squamous cell carcinoma.

The chain has TRBV4-2 and TRBJ1-6; unclear D gene. V was pared by 1 base and J by 0 bases, with 10 bases between. This CDR3 region has 17 residues. The germline gives CDR1 LGHNA, CDR2 YNFKEQ. The CDR3 spells CASSQVSLNSYNSPLHF. The CDR3, as DNA: TGTGCCAGCAGCCAAGTTTCTCTAAACTCCTATAATTCACCCCTCCACTTT.

The V gene is TRBV5-4, the J gene TRBJ2-5; a weak D match, TRBD1 (6 bases). This CDR3 spans 13 amino acids. Trimming cost V 3 bases and J 5 bases, with 11 bases left between them. Germline values: CDR1 SGHNT, CDR2 YYREEE (reference sequence). The CDR3 bases are TGTGCCAGCAGCTGGGGACAATGGGAGACCCAGTACTTC. Translated: CASSWGQWETQYF.

This clone was seen a handful of times. This rearrangement joins TRBV14 to TRBJ2-7; the D gene is possibly TRBD1 (5 bases). This CDR3 has 11 amino acids. V was shortened by 3 bases and J by 12 bases, with 12 bases between the two germline ends. Germline assignment: CDR1 SGHDN and CDR2 FVKESK. The CDR3 DNA reads TGTGCCAGCAGCCACGACAGTCGTAGGTACTTC. Amino acids: CASSHDSRRYF.

This clone is judged medium-sized. This sequence joins TRBV5-4 and TRBJ1-2; weak D call: TRBD1 (5 bases). CDR3 length: 12 amino acids. Germline CDR1 and CDR2: SGHNT and YYREEE (reference sequence). V was pared by 0 bases and J by 8 bases, with 8 bases between. The CDR3, as DNA: TGTGCCAGCAGCTTGGACAGGAGCGGCTACACCTTC. It translates to CASSLDRSGYTF.

This clone is categorized as medium-sized. The chain couples TRBV27 to TRBJ1-6; D is unclear. Trimming removed 5 bases at V and 8 bases at J, with 10 bases between. Germline V gene sequence: CDR1 MNHEY, CDR2 SMNVEV (reference sequence). The CDR3 runs 13 residues. The CDR3 loop reads CASSPDWYSPLHF. The DNA of the CDR3 is TGTGCCAGCAGTCCCGATTGGTATTCACCCCTCCACTTT.

The gene calls are TRBV10-3 and TRBJ1-6; the match to TRBD1 covers 7 bases. V lost 4 bases to trimming and J lost 5 bases; unmatched junction nucleotides: 5. This CDR3 spans 15 amino acids. In germline, CDR1 is ENHRY, CDR2 SYGVKD. CDR3 sequence: CAISGGTENNSPLHF. The CDR3 coding sequence is TGTGCCATCAGTGGCGGGACAGAAAATAATTCACCCCTCCACTTT.

The gene calls are TRBV4-3 and TRBJ2-3, with 9 bases that match TRBD2. V shed 1 base, J shed 5 bases, and the junction held 13 bases outside the gene matches. CDR1 and CDR2 from the germline V gene are LGHNA and YSLEER. CDR3 length: 18 amino acids. CDR3 region: CASSQGVLGGGAGDTQYF. The CDR3 DNA sequence: TGCGCCAGCAGCCAAGGAGTGTTAGGCGGGGGGGCCGGAGATACGCAGTATTTT.

J is TRBJ1-1 and V is TRBV11-2, with unresolved D. V was cut by 5 bases and J by 2 bases, with 18 bases left in between. CDR1 is SGHAT and CDR2 is FQNNGV in the germline V gene. CDR3 length: 16 amino acids. CDR3 DNA sequence: TGTGCCAGCAGCATATCGGTCGCATTTAGTAACACTGAAGCTTTCTTT. Amino acid sequence: CASSISVAFSNTEAFF.

The chain joins TRBV4-2 to TRBJ2-1; 10 nucleotides align to TRBD2. Germline V gene lookup returns CDR1 LGHNA and CDR2 YNFKEQ. Trimming cost V 3 bases and J 4 bases; bases outside gene matches: 6. The CDR3 spans 16 residues. CDR3 region: CASSHALAGAYNEQFF. The CDR3 DNA is TGTGCCAGCAGCCATGCCCTAGCGGGGGCGTACAATGAGCAGTTCTTC.

The rearrangement uses TRBV2 and TRBJ2-5; 12 bases map to TRBD2. Trimming cost V 6 bases and J 2 bases; bases outside gene matches: 7. From germline, CDR1 is SNHLY and CDR2 FYNNEI. The CDR3 runs to 16 residues. This CDR3 is CASRATSGGFQETQYF. The CDR3 DNA reads as TGTGCCAGCAGAGCTACTAGCGGGGGGTTTCAAGAGACCCAGTACTTC.

By share of the sample, this clone is medium-sized. The chain couples TRBV6-6 to TRBJ1-3; no firm D call. The V gene's germline CDR1 is MNHNY and CDR2 SVGAGI (reference sequence). This CDR3 region has 13 residues. Trimming removed 0 bases at V and 3 bases at J, with 3 bases between. CDR3 sequence reads: CASSYSSGNTIYF. CDR3 bases: TGTGCCAGCAGTTACTCGAGTGGAAACACCATATATTTT.

The genes are TRBV19 and TRBJ1-5; D is unclear. In germline, CDR1 is LNHDA, CDR2 SQIVND (reference sequence). V lost 3 bases and J lost 5, with 14 bases in between. The CDR3 covers 15 residues. The DNA for the CDR3 is TGTGCCAGTAGTATGGCCAAAAGGCCCGATCAGCCCCAGCATTTT. It codes for CASSMAKRPDQPQHF.

In its sample, this clone was seen a few times. This chain uses TRBV7-2 with TRBJ1-2; the D gene is possibly TRBD1 (6 bases). The CDR3 consists of 14 residues. Per germline, CDR1 SGHTA and CDR2 FQGNSA. Trimming removed 5 bases from V and 0 bases from J, with 10 bases in between. The CDR3 spells CASSRQATNYGYTF. The CDR3 DNA reads as TGTGCCAGCAGCCGACAGGCCACTAACTATGGCTACACCTTC. The full variable domain, rest sourced from reference TRBV7-2 and TRBJ1-2, is GAGVSQSPSNKVTEKGKDVELRCDPISGHTALYWYRQSLGQGLEFLIYFQGNSAPDKSGLPSDRFSAERTGGSVSTLTIQRTQQEDSAVYLCASSRQATNYGYTFGSGTRLTVV.

This sequence joins TRBV30 and TRBJ1-2; D is unresolved. V was cut by 4 bases and J by 4 bases, with 13 bases left in between. This CDR3 has 13 residues. Germline V gene lookup returns CDR1 GTSNPN and CDR2 SVGIG (reference sequence). The CDR3 DNA follows: TGTGCCTGGACCCTCGAACCCCTCTATGGCTACACCTTC. Its translation: CAWTLEPLYGYTF.

This clone has more than one count but fewer than ten. The chain uses TRBV20-1 and TRBJ2-5, with no clear D. The V gene lost 2 bases and the J gene lost 3 bases, with 4 bases spanning the gap. The V gene's germline CDR1 is DFQATT and CDR2 SNEGSKA (reference sequence). The CDR3 runs 11 residues. As DNA, the CDR3 is TGCAGTGCTAGAAGAGAAGAGACCCAGTACTTC. Encoded protein: CSARREETQYF.

J is TRBJ2-3 and V is TRBV5-1, with 10 positions matching TRBD1. Germline-derived CDR1 and CDR2 are SGHRS and YFSETQ. The V gene end was trimmed by 7 bases and the J gene end by 2 bases; junction bases not matched to a gene: 7. The CDR3 is 15 amino acids. DNA of the CDR3: TGCGCCAGCCACGACGGGACAGGGGTCACAGATACGCAGTATTTT. Translated, it gives CASHDGTGVTDTQYF.

The chain links TRBV7-3 to TRBJ1-4; TRBD1 matches 10 bases. This CDR3 has 14 residues. V lost 5 bases and J lost 8; bases outside the gene matches: 5. CDR1 and CDR2 from the germline V gene are SGHTA and FQGTGA. The CDR3 is CASSPGQGVEKLFF. The DNA of the CDR3 is TGTGCCAGCAGCCCAGGACAGGGGGTGGAAAAACTGTTTTTT.

This clone was seen more than once but under ten times. The rearrangement links TRBV18 to TRBJ2-3; unclear D gene. The CDR3 contains 14 residues. The germline V gene encodes CDR1 KGHSH and CDR2 LQKENI. V lost 3 bases to trimming and J lost 6 bases, with 13 bases between them. CDR3 coding DNA: TGTGCCAGCTCACCCTCGGTTGGGGTGGATACGCAGTATTTT. Translation: CASSPSVGVDTQYF.

The rearrangement joins TRBV4-3 to TRBJ2-3; TRBD2 agrees at 7 bases. The CDR3 has 16 residues. Germline V CDR1 and CDR2: LGHNA, YSLEER. The V segment lost 1 base and the J segment 4 bases; nucleotides outside the gene matches: 8. Here the CDR3 reads CASSQGLTSIADTQYF. CDR3 bases: TGCGCCAGCAGCCAAGGCCTGACTAGCATTGCAGATACGCAGTATTTT.

The chain uses TRBV7-2 and TRBJ1-6; 7 bases fit TRBD1. V trimming: 5 bases; J trimming: 6 bases; junction bases outside the gene matches: 4. Germline V gene lookup returns CDR1 SGHTA and CDR2 FQGNSA. This CDR3 contains 14 residues. The CDR3 DNA reads as TGTGCCAGCAGCCGACAGGGAGCTAATTCACCCCTCCACTTT. Translating it yields CASSRQGANSPLHF.

This sequence joins TRBV5-4 and TRBJ2-6; 7 bases line up with TRBD1. V trimming: 5 bases; J trimming: 0 bases; junction bases outside the gene matches: 5. The germline gives CDR1 SGHNT, CDR2 YYREEE (reference sequence). This CDR3 is 16 amino acids long. The CDR3 nucleotides read TGTGCCAGCAGAAGGGACAGTAGCTCTGGGGCCAACGTCCTGACTTTC. This gives the protein CASRRDSSSGANVLTF.